These 22 T cell receptor beta chains share one sample of origin, sequenced in a study of blood T cell repertoires in COVID-19. Sequencing used immunoSEQ multiplex PCR; TCRdb keeps in-frame clones, though not all of them. This table holds about 170,000 clones, around 90% found once. The sequenced sample consisted of peripheral blood. These receptors originate from a man between 18 and 29 years old with COVID-19, enrolled during active disease.

The chain has TRBV7-9 and TRBJ2-7, with 14 bases identical to TRBD2. This CDR3 contains 17 residues. V lost 4 bases, J lost 2 bases, and 7 bases stayed unmatched. Germline V gene data show CDR1 as SEHNR and CDR2 as FQNEAQ (reference sequence). The CDR3 sequence: CASSSGLAGVIPYEQYF. The CDR3 DNA reads TGTGCCAGCAGCTCGGGACTAGCGGGAGTAATTCCCTACGAGCAGTACTTC.

The chain has TRBV12-3 or TRBV12-4 and TRBJ1-4, with D uncertain. This CDR3 has 11 amino acids. V lost 3 bases, J lost 8 bases, and 4 bases lay in between. CDR3 residues: CASSLGEKLFF. The CDR3 DNA sequence: TGTGCCAGCAGTTTGGGCGAAAAACTGTTTTTT.

V usage is TRBV12-3 or TRBV12-4 and J usage is TRBJ1-1; 10 nucleotides align to TRBD1. This CDR3 contains 13 residues. V shed 5 bases and J 5 bases; nucleotides not matched to a gene: 2. The CDR3 is CASSGTGVTEAFF. For the CDR3, the DNA is TGTGCCAGCAGTGGGACAGGGGTAACTGAAGCTTTCTTT.

Only one count was recorded for this clone. The J gene is TRBJ2-1, the V gene TRBV6-4; 9 bases align to TRBD1. CDR1 and CDR2 (germline): MRHNA, SNTAGT. V trimming: 4 bases; J trimming: 7 bases; junction bases outside the gene matches: 2. This CDR3 is built from 13 residues. The CDR3 region is CASSVDRGNEQFF. As DNA, the CDR3 is TGTGCCAGCAGTGTGGACAGGGGTAATGAGCAGTTCTTC.

The CDR3 DNA reads TGTGCCAGCAGCCCGACTAGCGGGGCTGGAAATGAGCAGTTCTTC. Its protein product is CASSPTSGAGNEQFF. The V gene is TRBV9, the J gene TRBJ2-1, with TRBD2 identical over 11 bases. CDR1 and CDR2 (germline): SGDLS, YYNGEE. With V trimmed by 4 bases and J by 7 bases, 7 bases remained unmatched. The length of the CDR3 is 15 residues.

The V and J genes are TRBV7-6 and TRBJ1-1; possible D gene TRBD1, 5 bases. V dropped 2 bases and J dropped 1 base, with 8 bases sitting between them. From germline, CDR1 is SGHVS and CDR2 FNYEAQ. The CDR3 sequence is 14 residues long. This CDR3 is CASSLPQGNTEAFF. CDR3 sequence (DNA): TGTGCCAGCAGCTTACCCCAGGGGAACACTGAAGCTTTCTTT.

This rearrangement joins TRBV3-1 (or the pseudogene TRBV3-2) to TRBJ2-1; 12 bases agree with TRBD2. The germline V gene has CDR1 LGHDT and CDR2 YNNKEL (reference sequence). The CDR3 runs to 16 residues. V lost 1 base to trimming and J lost 6 bases; unmatched junction nucleotides: 4. The CDR3, as DNA: TGTGCCAGCAGCCAAGGACTAGCGGGAGCTTTCAATGAGCAGTTCTTC. It encodes CASSQGLAGAFNEQFF.

This chain links TRBV11-1 with TRBJ1-1, with a possible D match to TRBD1 (5 bases). Trimming took 5 bases from V and 0 from J, leaving 13 bases between them. The CDR3 length is 15 residues. Germline V gene lookup returns CDR1 SGHAT and CDR2 FQDESV (reference sequence). In nucleotides, the CDR3 is TGTGCCAGCAGCATGGGACTGGTCATGAACACTGAAGCTTTCTTT. Its protein product is CASSMGLVMNTEAFF.

V and J are TRBV29-1 and TRBJ1-3; D remains unclear. This CDR3 region has 15 residues. Germline assignment: CDR1 SQVTM and CDR2 ANQGSEA. The V end was cut by 2 bases, the J end by 0 bases, with 11 bases between. The DNA of the CDR3 is TGCAGCGTTGAAACTTACCGTGACTCTGGAAACACCATATATTTT. This sequence encodes CSVETYRDSGNTIYF.

This clone was detected only once. The rearrangement uses TRBV5-6 and TRBJ2-1; D unresolved. The CDR3 extends over 12 amino acids. V lost 2 bases and J 3 bases, leaving 3 bases between the germline ends. Germline V lookup: CDR1 SGHDT, CDR2 YYEEEE. The CDR3 loop reads CASSFYYNEQFF. The CDR3 DNA reads TGTGCCAGCAGCTTCTACTACAATGAGCAGTTCTTC.

CDR3: CASSYTPGVREETQYF. The CDR3 DNA follows: TGTGCCAGCAGTTACACCCCCGGGGTGAGGGAAGAGACCCAGTACTTC. The V gene is TRBV6-2 or TRBV6-3, the J gene TRBJ2-5; D is perhaps TRBD2 (5 bases). This CDR3 is 16 amino acids long. The V gene lost 2 bases and the J gene lost 3 bases, with 16 bases spanning the gap. Germline CDR1 and CDR2: MNHEY and SVGEGT.

This clone came up once. The rearrangement links TRBV2 to TRBJ1-5; possibly TRBD1 for D (5 bases). This CDR3 is built from 14 residues. Germline CDR1 is SNHLY and CDR2 is FYNNEI. The germline V and J ends were trimmed by 5 bases and 4 bases, with 12 bases remaining between them. CDR3 sequence: CASSSGGGNQPQHF. CDR3 nucleotide sequence: TGTGCCAGCAGTAGTGGGGGAGGGAATCAGCCCCAGCATTTT.

The V gene is TRBV19, the J gene TRBJ1-5; possibly TRBD1 for D (6 bases). V was pared by 7 bases and J by 0 bases, with 19 bases between. The germline gives CDR1 LNHDA, CDR2 SQIVND (reference sequence). This CDR3 is built from 17 residues. The CDR3 loop reads CASKRAGELYSNQPQHF. The CDR3 nucleotides read TGTGCCAGTAAGAGGGCAGGGGAACTTTATAGCAATCAGCCCCAGCATTTT.

V is TRBV10-1 and J is TRBJ2-3, with TRBD1 matching 9 bases. The CDR3 contains 17 residues. The germline V gene encodes CDR1 WNHNN and CDR2 SYGVQD (reference sequence). Trimming cost V 2 bases and J 4 bases; bases outside gene matches: 10. CDR3 protein: CASSEDRGSLPPDTQYF. In DNA, the CDR3 is TGCGCCAGCAGTGAGGACAGGGGGTCTCTCCCCCCAGATACGCAGTATTTT.

V usage is TRBV15 and J usage is TRBJ1-2; a weak D match, TRBD1 (5 bases). CDR3 length equals 15 residues. The germline gives CDR1 LNHNV, CDR2 YYDKDF (reference sequence). Trimming cost V 2 bases and J 8 bases, with 18 bases left between them. The CDR3, as DNA: TGTGCCACCAGCAGATCCCGCGGGACGGTCGGCGGCTACACCTTC. Amino acid sequence: CATSRSRGTVGGYTF.

The chain links TRBV29-1 to TRBJ1-1; perhaps TRBD1 as D (5 bases). Germline V gene sequence: CDR1 SQVTM, CDR2 ANQGSEA. The ends were cut back, 4 bases at V and 3 bases at J, with 12 bases in the middle. This CDR3 is 13 amino acids long. The CDR3 nucleotides read TGCAGCGTTGGACAGTTACTATACACTGAAGCTTTCTTT. Residues: CSVGQLLYTEAFF.

The V gene is TRBV15, the J gene TRBJ2-2; no reliable D call. Germline V gene sequence: CDR1 LNHNV, CDR2 YYDKDF (reference sequence). The ends were cut back, 1 base at V and 4 bases at J, with 16 bases in the middle. The CDR3 has 17 amino acids. In DNA, the CDR3 is TGTGCCACCAGCAGAGGAGCCCCGCTTTCTGTCACCGGGGAGCTGTTTTTT. The encoded protein is CATSRGAPLSVTGELFF.

Note on this clone: A read error may produce the germline difference seen at one junction end. The V and J genes are TRBV2 and TRBJ1-6; D might be TRBD1 (5 bases). The CDR3 covers 11 residues. Germline CDR1 reads SNHLY; CDR2 reads FYNNEI. In DNA form, the CDR3 reads TGTGCCAGCAGTGAAGAAGGGGAATACGACTTT. Translation: CASSEEGEYDF.

Turning to this clone: At one end, the junction sequence differs from germline, possibly due to a read error. The chain links TRBV27 to TRBJ1-4, with a weak D call TRBD1 (5 bases). The CDR3 runs 13 residues. Germline values: CDR1 MNHEY, CDR2 SMNVEV (reference sequence). In nucleotides, the CDR3 is TGTGCCAGCGCCCCCAGGGCTAATGAAAAACTGCTTTTT. The encoded protein is CASAPRANEKLLF.

The rearrangement links TRBV15 to TRBJ1-2, with a possible D match to TRBD1 (5 bases). This CDR3 spans 14 amino acids. V lost 2 bases, J lost 3 bases, and 10 bases lay in between. Germline V CDR1 and CDR2: LNHNV, YYDKDF (reference sequence). This CDR3 reads CATSRSGHHYGYTF. In DNA form, the CDR3 reads TGTGCCACCAGCAGATCCGGACACCACTATGGCTACACCTTC.

The chain links TRBV7-3 to TRBJ2-5; the D gene is possibly TRBD2 (5 bases). Trimming left V 4 bases short and J 1 base short, with 7 bases between. Per the germline V gene, CDR1 is SGHTA and CDR2 is FQGTGA. This CDR3 is built from 13 residues. In nucleotides, the CDR3 is TGTGCCAGCAGCTCCGGACTCCAAGAGACCCAGTACTTC. It codes for CASSSGLQETQYF.

This clone has only a few counts. CDR3 coding DNA: TGTGCCAGCAGTTTAGGTGGGAGCTCCTACAATGAGCAGTTCTTC. It translates to CASSLGGSSYNEQFF. The chain is built from TRBV27 and TRBJ2-1, with TRBD2 as a possible D gene (5 bases). CDR3 length: 15 amino acids. The germline CDR1 and CDR2 sequences are MNHEY and SMNVEV (reference sequence). V dropped 2 bases and J dropped 0 bases, with 8 bases sitting between them.